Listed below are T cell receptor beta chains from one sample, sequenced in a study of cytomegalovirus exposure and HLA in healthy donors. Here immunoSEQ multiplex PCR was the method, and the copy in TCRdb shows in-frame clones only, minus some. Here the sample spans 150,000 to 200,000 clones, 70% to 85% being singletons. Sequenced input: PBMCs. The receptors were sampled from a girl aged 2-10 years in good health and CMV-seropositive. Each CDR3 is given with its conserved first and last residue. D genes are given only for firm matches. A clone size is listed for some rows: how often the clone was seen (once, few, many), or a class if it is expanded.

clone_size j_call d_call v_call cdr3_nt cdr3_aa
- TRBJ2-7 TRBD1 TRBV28 TGTGCCAGCAGTCCGCCCGGGACAGGGACCTACGAGCAGTACTTC CASSPPGTGTYEQYF
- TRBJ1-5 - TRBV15 TGTGCCACCAGCAGAGATGAGGTAATGAGACAGTTTAGTTATCAGCCCCAGCATTTT CATSRDEVMRQFSYQPQHF
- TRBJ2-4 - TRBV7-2 TGTGCCAGCAGCTTCGCCAGTAGAGGAGCCAAAAACATTCAGTACTTC CASSFASRGAKNIQYF
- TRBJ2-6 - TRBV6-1 TGTGCCAGCAGTGACACTGGGGCCAACGTCCTGACTTTC CASSDTGANVLTF
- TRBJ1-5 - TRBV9 TGTGCCAGCAGCCCCGATCACTCCAATCAGCCCCAGCATTTT CASSPDHSNQPQHF
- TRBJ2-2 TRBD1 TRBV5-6 TGTGCCAGCAGCTACCCCACCGGGACAGGGCGGAGCGGGGAGCTGTTTTTT CASSYPTGTGRSGELFF
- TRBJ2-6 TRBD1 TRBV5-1 TGCGCCAGCAGCTTCCAGGGGGCTAGGGGGGCCAACGTCCTGACTTTC CASSFQGARGANVLTF
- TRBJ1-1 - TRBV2 TGTGCCAGCAGGTCGACTGTGAACACTGAAGCTTTCTTT CASRSTVNTEAFF
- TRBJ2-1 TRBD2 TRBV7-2 TGTGCCAGCAGCCGACCTCTAGCGGACTTTCCCAATGAGCAGTTCTTC CASSRPLADFPNEQFF
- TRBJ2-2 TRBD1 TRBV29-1 TGCAGCGTGAAACCCGGGACAGCGAACACCGGGGAGCTGTTTTTT CSVKPGTANTGELFF
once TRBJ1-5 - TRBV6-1 TGTGCCAGCAGCCGTACGGGGGGTAGCAATCAGCCCCAGCATTTT CASSRTGGSNQPQHF
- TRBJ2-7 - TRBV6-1 TGTGCCAGCAGTGGAACCGGGACAAAATACGAGCAGTACTTC CASSGTGTKYEQYF
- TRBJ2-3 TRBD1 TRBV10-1 TGCGCCAGCACTCCGGGACAGGGGGCATCAGATACGCAGTATTTT CASTPGQGASDTQYF
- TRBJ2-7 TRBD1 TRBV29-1 TGCAGCGTCGCCGGGACAGGGGACTACGAGCAGTACTTC CSVAGTGDYEQYF
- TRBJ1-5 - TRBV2 TGTGCCAGCAGTACGCCGGCAGGGCACCAGCCCCAGCATTTT CASSTPAGHQPQHF
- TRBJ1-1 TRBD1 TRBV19 TGTGCCAGTAGTACTAGGACAGGTCCAGGGAACACTGAAGCTTTCTTT CASSTRTGPGNTEAFF
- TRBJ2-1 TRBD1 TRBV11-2 TGTGCCAGCAGCTTAACAGGGGGCTCCTACAATGAGCAGTTCTTC CASSLTGGSYNEQFF
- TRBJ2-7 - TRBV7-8 TGTGCCAGCAGCTCCCGGGACACCTCCTACGAGCAGTACTTC CASSSRDTSYEQYF
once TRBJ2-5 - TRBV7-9 TGTGCCAGCAGGAGACAGGAGCCCCAAGAGACCCAGTACTTC CASRRQEPQETQYF
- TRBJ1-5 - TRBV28 TGTGCCAGCAGCCTCGGTCGGCCCCAGCATTTT CASSLGRPQHF
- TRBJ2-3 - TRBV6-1 TGTGCCAGCAGTGACAGGGGGGTGCCAGATACGCAGTATTTT CASSDRGVPDTQYF
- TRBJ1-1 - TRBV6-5 TGTGCCAGCACCTCCAGTCGGGGTAACACTGAAGCTTTCTTT CASTSSRGNTEAFF
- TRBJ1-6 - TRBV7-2 TGTGCCAGCAGTCCTGGGCGATTGGGCGCCTATAATTCACCCCTCCACTTT CASSPGRLGAYNSPLHF
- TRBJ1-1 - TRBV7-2 TGTGCCAGCAGCTTAGTCCGGGGAACGAACACTGAAGCTTTCTTT CASSLVRGTNTEAFF
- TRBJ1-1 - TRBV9 TGTGCCAGCAGCGTAGACGGGAACACTGAAGCTTTCTTT CASSVDGNTEAFF
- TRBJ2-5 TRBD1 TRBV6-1 TGTGCCAGCAGTGAAGGGATGAGGGGACAGGGGGAGACCCAGTACTTC CASSEGMRGQGETQYF
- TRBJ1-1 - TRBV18 TGTGCCAGCTCACTCGGGGGAGGCACTGAAGCTTTCTTT CASSLGGGTEAFF
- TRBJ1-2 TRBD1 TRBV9 TGTGCCAGCAGCGTAGTTGGGACAGCAAACTATGGCTACACCTTC CASSVVGTANYGYTF
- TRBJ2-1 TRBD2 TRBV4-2 TGTGCCAGCAGCCAAGAACTGGCGGGGGGGCATCTAGGTGAGCAGTTCTTC CASSQELAGGHLGEQFF
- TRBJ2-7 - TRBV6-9 TGTGCCAGCAGTTATTACAGGCCCTTATCCTACGAGCAGTACTTC CASSYYRPLSYEQYF
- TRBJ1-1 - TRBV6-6 TGTGCCAGCAGACCTACCTCTCAGAACACTGAAGCTTTCTTT CASRPTSQNTEAFF
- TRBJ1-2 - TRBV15 TGTGCCACCAGCATAGAAGGGGAGGGGCCCTATGGCTACACCTTC CATSIEGEGPYGYTF
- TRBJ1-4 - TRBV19 TGTGCCAGTAGTTTGCAGGGCCTCCAATATGAAAAACTGTTTTTT CASSLQGLQYEKLFF
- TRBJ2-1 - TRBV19 TGTGCCAGTAGGGGGGGTACAGTCATCAATGAGCAGTTCTTC CASRGGTVINEQFF
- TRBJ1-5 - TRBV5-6 TGTGCCAGCAGCCCTCAGAGGAATCAGCCCCAGCATTTT CASSPQRNQPQHF
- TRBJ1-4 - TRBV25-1 TGTGCCAGCAGTGAGTACAGGGTGGGGGAAAAACTGTTTTTT CASSEYRVGEKLFF
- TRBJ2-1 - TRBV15 TGTGCCACCAGCAGATCATCCGGGAAGGGTCCCTACAATGAGCAGTTCTTC CATSRSSGKGPYNEQFF
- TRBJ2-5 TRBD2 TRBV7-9 TGTGCCAGCAGCCCTGGACTAGCGGGAGGTGGAGAGACCCAGTACTTC CASSPGLAGGGETQYF
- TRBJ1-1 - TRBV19 TGTGCCAGTAAAATAAGAGGGAACACTGAAGCTTTCTTT CASKIRGNTEAFF
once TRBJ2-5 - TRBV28 TGTGCCAGCAGTCCTCCCTCCAGGGTAGAGACCCAGTACTTC CASSPPSRVETQYF
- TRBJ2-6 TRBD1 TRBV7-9 TGTGCCAGCACCTCAGACCGGGGACAGGGATACTCTGGGGCCAACGTCCTGACTTTC CASTSDRGQGYSGANVLTF
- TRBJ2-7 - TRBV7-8 TGTGCCAGCAGCCCTCCGGGGACAATCTTGTACTTC CASSPPGTILYF
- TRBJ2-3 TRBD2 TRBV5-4 TGTGCCAGCAGCCGACTAGCGTTAGATACGCAGTATTTT CASSRLALDTQYF
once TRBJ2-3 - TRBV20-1 TGCAGCGGTACCTTGGGGGGGCCAGAGTATTTT CSGTLGGPEYF
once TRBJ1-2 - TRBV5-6 TGTGCCAGCAGCTTGGCGGGAGGGCCCTTGAAGAGGACCTTC CASSLAGGPLKRTF
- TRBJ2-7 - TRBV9 TGTGCCAGCAGCGTAAAAGCCGCTAGCTCCAGGTACGAGCAGTACTTC CASSVKAASSRYEQYF
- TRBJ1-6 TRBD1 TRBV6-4 TGTGCCAGACTACAGGGGACCACTAATTCACCCCTCCACTTT CARLQGTTNSPLHF
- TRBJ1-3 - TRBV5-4 TGTGCCAGCAGCTCTGGGGGGATAAACTCTGGAAACACCATATATTTT CASSSGGINSGNTIYF
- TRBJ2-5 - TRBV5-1 TGCGCCAGCAGCGCTGGGACACCCCAAGAGACCCAGTACTTC CASSAGTPQETQYF
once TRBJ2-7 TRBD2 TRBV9 TGTGCCAGCAGCCCCCGGTCGGGGGGGCTCCCCTACGAGCAGTACTTC CASSPRSGGLPYEQYF
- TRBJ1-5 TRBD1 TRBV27 TGTGCCAGCAGTTTACGACAGGGCAAATATAGCAATCAGCCCCAGCATTTT CASSLRQGKYSNQPQHF
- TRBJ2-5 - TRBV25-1 TGTGCCAGCAGTGAAAGACAGGCCCCCGGAGAGACCCAGTACTTC CASSERQAPGETQYF
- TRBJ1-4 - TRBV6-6 TGTGCCAGCAGTCAAGAACAGAGAATTAATGAAAAACTGTTTTTT CASSQEQRINEKLFF